One and the same sample provided the 16 T cell receptor beta chains below, sequenced in a study of blood T cell repertoires in COVID-19. Assay used: immunoSEQ multiplex PCR; TCRdb lists only in-frame clones, some missing. The sample carries around 68,000 clones, more than 60% recorded once. The sample was peripheral blood. The receptors were sampled from a woman aged 50 to 65 with acute or convalescent COVID-19.

This clone was counted once. The J gene is TRBJ2-6, the V gene TRBV27; a possible D gene is TRBD1 (5 bases). The CDR3 extends over 15 amino acids. Germline V gene data show CDR1 as MNHEY and CDR2 as SMNVEV (reference sequence). Between the trimmed V and J ends, which lost 6 bases and 0 bases, there was a span of 9 bases. CDR3 nucleotides: TGTGCCAGCAGGGGGCACAACTCTGGGGCCAACGTCCTGACTTTC. It encodes CASRGHNSGANVLTF.

The chain employs TRBV6-5 and TRBJ2-3, with D maybe TRBD2 (7 bases). This CDR3 region has 15 residues. Germline V gene sequence: CDR1 MNHEY, CDR2 SVGAGI. Trimming shortened V by 6 bases and J by 0 bases, and 13 bases separated the two germline ends. The CDR3 here is CASSKAGTSTDTQYF. The CDR3, as DNA: TGTGCCAGCAGCAAAGCGGGGACAAGCACAGATACGCAGTATTTT.

This sequence joins TRBV9 and TRBJ2-7; 11 bases map to TRBD2. J was trimmed by 4 bases and V by 0 bases; bases with no gene match: 3. Germline loops: CDR1 SGDLS, CDR2 YYNGEE. This CDR3 has 15 residues. The CDR3 here is CASSVGPSGGYEQYF. CDR3 DNA sequence: TGTGCCAGCAGCGTAGGTCCTAGCGGGGGGTACGAGCAGTACTTC.

The J gene is TRBJ1-4, the V gene TRBV5-1; D not certain. Trimming took 2 bases from V and 2 from J, leaving 4 bases between them. Germline values: CDR1 SGHRS, CDR2 YFSETQ. The CDR3 has 13 residues. The CDR3 protein is CASSFSTNEKLFF. The CDR3 region has the DNA TGCGCCAGCAGCTTCTCGACTAATGAAAAACTGTTTTTT.

This chain links TRBV9 with TRBJ1-5; 7 nucleotides align to TRBD1. The ends lost 0 bases at V and 4 bases at J; junction bases unmatched: 4. The germline V gene has CDR1 SGDLS and CDR2 YYNGEE. The CDR3 is 15 residues long. The CDR3 DNA is TGTGCCAGCAGCGTAGAAGGGACAGAGAATCAGCCCCAGCATTTT. This encodes CASSVEGTENQPQHF.

The V and J genes are TRBV28 and TRBJ2-2, with D possibly matching TRBD1 (5 bases). The length of the CDR3 is 12 residues. The germline CDR1 and CDR2 sequences are MDHEN and SYDVKM. Between the trimmed V and J ends, which lost 3 bases and 7 bases, there was a span of 6 bases. CDR3 nucleotides: TGTGCCAGCAGTTTCAGGGACGGGGAGCTGTTTTTT. Translated: CASSFRDGELFF. Supplemented by reference TRBV28 and TRBJ2-2, the full variable domain reads DVKVTQSSRYLVKRTGEKVFLECVQDMDHENMFWYRQDPGLGLRLIYFSYDVKMKEKGDIPEGYSVSREKKERFSLILESASTNQTSMYLCASSFRDGELFFGEGSRLTVL.

The chain combines TRBV28 with TRBJ1-1; D remains ambiguous. V shed 6 bases and J shed 0 bases, with 2 bases lying between them. This CDR3 is 11 amino acids long. The germline gives CDR1 MDHEN, CDR2 SYDVKM. CDR3 amino acids: CASSMNTEAFF. The CDR3 bases are TGTGCCAGCAGCATGAACACTGAAGCTTTCTTT.

This clone showed up just a few times. This sequence joins TRBV5-1 and TRBJ2-7; TRBD2 agrees at 8 bases. CDR1 and CDR2 from the germline V gene are SGHRS and YFSETQ. This CDR3 contains 20 residues. The V segment lost 0 bases and the J segment 1 base; nucleotides outside the gene matches: 18. CDR3 sequence: CASSLEWGRILAGPSYEQYF. CDR3 bases: TGCGCCAGCAGCTTGGAGTGGGGTCGTATCTTAGCGGGGCCTTCCTACGAGCAGTACTTC.

The V and J genes are TRBV2 and TRBJ2-7, with TRBD2 matching over 12 bases. CDR1 is SNHLY and CDR2 is FYNNEI in the germline V gene. J lost 2 bases, V lost 5 bases, and 4 bases had no gene match. The CDR3 has 15 residues. The CDR3 reads CASSPRTSGAYEQYF. The CDR3 nucleotides are TGTGCCAGCAGTCCTAGGACTAGCGGGGCCTACGAGCAGTACTTC. The whole variable domain, filled in from reference TRBV2 and TRBJ2-7, reads EPEVTQTPSHQVTQMGQEVILRCVPISNHLYFYWYRQILGQKVEFLVSFYNNEISEKSEIFDDQFSVERPDGSNFTLKIRSTKLEDSAMYFCASSPRTSGAYEQYFGPGTRLTVT.

The chain has TRBV5-4 and TRBJ2-5; 8 nucleotides line up with TRBD2. Germline V CDR1 and CDR2: SGHNT, YYREEE (reference sequence). J gave up 5 bases and V 4 bases, and 7 bases lay outside the gene matches. The CDR3 length is 14 residues. The CDR3 DNA is TGTGCCAGCAGCCCCAGCGGGAGCACCGAGACCCAGTACTTC. Translating it yields CASSPSGSTETQYF.

The gene calls are TRBV5-1 and TRBJ2-2; 7 bases fit TRBD1. The germline V gene has CDR1 SGHRS and CDR2 YFSETQ. The CDR3 consists of 15 residues. V shed 4 bases, J shed 0 bases, and the junction held 3 bases outside the gene matches. The CDR3 region has the DNA TGCGCCAGCAGCAAGGGACAGACGAACACCGGGGAGCTGTTTTTT. Translation: CASSKGQTNTGELFF.

The CDR3 DNA reads as TGTGCCAGCAGCCTGGGACAGTTGGGTAATTCACCCCTCCACTTT. Translation: CASSLGQLGNSPLHF. This chain uses TRBV5-6 with TRBJ1-6; 7 bases fit TRBD1. V shed 4 bases and J 6 bases; nucleotides not matched to a gene: 7. The CDR3 length is 15 residues. Germline V gives CDR1 SGHDT, CDR2 YYEEEE.

The genes are TRBV27 and TRBJ1-1, with 9 nucleotides matching TRBD1. The CDR3 spans 14 residues. V trimming: 6 bases; J trimming: 6 bases; junction bases outside the gene matches: 8. CDR1 MNHEY and CDR2 SMNVEV come from the germline V gene (reference sequence). In nucleotides, the CDR3 is TGTGCCAGCAGCGGGACAGGGTCGGGCGCTGAAGCTTTCTTT. Amino acid sequence: CASSGTGSGAEAFF.

The chain recombines TRBV15 with TRBJ1-5; D may be TRBD1 (6 bases). CDR1 and CDR2 from the germline V gene are LNHNV and YYDKDF (reference sequence). The CDR3 has 15 amino acids. V was trimmed by 0 bases and J by 5 bases, leaving 11 bases between them. In nucleotides, the CDR3 is TGTGCCACCAGCAGAGATGACAGGAGTGATCAGCCCCAGCATTTT. Its translation: CATSRDDRSDQPQHF.

The gene calls are TRBV28 and TRBJ1-2, with 8 bases matching TRBD1. Trimming at V came to 5 bases and at J to 4 bases, leaving 6 bases not matched to a gene. Germline values: CDR1 MDHEN, CDR2 SYDVKM. The CDR3 consists of 14 residues. The CDR3 sequence: CASSLGQGGYGYTF. The CDR3 bases are TGTGCCAGCAGTCTAGGACAGGGAGGCTATGGCTACACCTTC.

The chain links TRBV19 to TRBJ2-1, with TRBD2 matching 13 bases. The trim removed 5 bases at V and 8 bases at J, leaving 18 bases unmatched. CDR1 and CDR2 from the germline V gene are LNHDA and SQIVND (reference sequence). The CDR3 runs 19 residues. The CDR3 region has the DNA TGTGCCAGTAGTTCCCGGGACCCTCGACTAGCGGGGGGTATGGATGAGCAGTTCTTC. It specifies CASSSRDPRLAGGMDEQFF.